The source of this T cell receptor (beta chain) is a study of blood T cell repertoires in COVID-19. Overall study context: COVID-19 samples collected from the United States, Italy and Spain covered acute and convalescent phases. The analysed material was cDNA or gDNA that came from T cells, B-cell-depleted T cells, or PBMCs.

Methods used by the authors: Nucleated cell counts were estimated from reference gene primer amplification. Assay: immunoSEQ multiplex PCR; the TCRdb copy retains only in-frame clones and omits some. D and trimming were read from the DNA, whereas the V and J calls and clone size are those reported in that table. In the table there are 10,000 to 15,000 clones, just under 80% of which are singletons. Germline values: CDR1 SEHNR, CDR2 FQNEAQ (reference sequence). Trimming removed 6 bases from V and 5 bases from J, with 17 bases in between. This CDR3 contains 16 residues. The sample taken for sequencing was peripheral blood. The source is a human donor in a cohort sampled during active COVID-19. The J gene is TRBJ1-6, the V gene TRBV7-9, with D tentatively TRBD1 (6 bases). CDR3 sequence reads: CASSTSVRGDNSPLHF. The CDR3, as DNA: TGTGCCAGCAGTACATCCGTCAGGGGTGATAATTCACCCCTCCACTTT.